Shown below are 20 T cell receptor beta chains from a single sample sequenced in a study of T-cell reconstitution after alpha-beta-depleted transplantation in children. Preparation of the TCRbeta library was carried out with unique molecular identifiers. MiXCR was run by TCRdb on the PCR reads, yielding one entry per CDR3 protein. The repertoire consists of about 590,000 distinct CDR3 sequences, with approximately 12% occurring once and the leading ten covering about 2.2%. The sample consisted of PBMCs, mostly from graft donor cells, taken 360 days after TCRalphabeta/CD19-depleted stem cell transplant. These receptors came from a male patient under 18 who had a stem cell transplant for acute myeloid leukemia, so the T cells may come from the graft donor.

V gene TRBV15 combines with J gene TRBJ2-1; the D is unclear. This CDR3 comprises 14 residues. Germline CDR1 reads LNHNV; CDR2 reads YYDKDF (reference sequence). Deletions cut 9 bases from V and 2 bases from J, with 14 bases between. CDR3 sequence: CATQRPRTYNEQFF. The CDR3 bases are TGTGCCACTCAACGGCCGAGGACCTACAATGAGCAGTTCTTC.

As DNA, the CDR3 is TGCGCCAGCAGCCCTCGGCGACTAGCGGGTGAGCAGTACTTC. Protein sequence: CASSPRRLAGEQYF. The chain joins TRBV5-1 to TRBJ2-7; 10 bases match TRBD2. The junction had 8 bases not matched to a gene; V was cut back by 4 bases and J by 7 bases. The CDR3 has 14 amino acids. Germline V gene sequence: CDR1 SGHRS, CDR2 YFSETQ.

The rearrangement links TRBV12-5 to TRBJ1-2, with D unclear. V dropped 1 base and J dropped 4 bases, with 7 bases sitting between them. The CDR3 spans 13 residues. The germline gives CDR1 LGHNT, CDR2 FRNRAP. In DNA form, the CDR3 reads TGTGCTAGTGGTTTGGATGTAAGCTATGGCTACACCTTC. Translating it yields CASGLDVSYGYTF.

The CDR3, as DNA: TGTGCCACGATTGGAGGCAGGGGCGGGCAGTACTTC. As protein: CATIGGRGGQYF. The V call is TRBV19, the J call TRBJ2-7, with a tentative D call TRBD1 (6 bases). The CDR3 is 12 amino acids. Germline V gene sequence: CDR1 LNHDA, CDR2 SQIVND (reference sequence). With 10 bases removed from V and 9 bases from J, the gap between germline ends came to 19 bases.

This clonotype was counted only a few times. The J gene is TRBJ2-7, the V gene TRBV4-2, with D maybe TRBD2 (6 bases). CDR1 and CDR2 (germline): LGHNA, YNFKEQ. V was trimmed by 3 bases and J by 2 bases, leaving 14 bases between them. There are 15 residues in the CDR3. The CDR3 loop reads CASSQAGTYPYEQYF. The CDR3 nucleotides read TGTGCCAGCAGCCAGGCTGGGACTTACCCCTACGAGCAGTACTTC.

In this sample, this clonotype turned up many times. V and J are TRBV24-1 and TRBJ2-7; the D is unclear. Per the germline V gene, CDR1 is KGHDR and CDR2 is SFDVKD. CDR3 length equals 11 residues. The germline V and J ends were trimmed by 1 base and 6 bases, with 3 bases remaining between them. For the CDR3, the DNA is TGTGCCACCAGTGATTTCGTCGAGCAGTACTTC. Translated, it gives CATSDFVEQYF.

The chain links TRBV7-3 to TRBJ2-5; TRBD2 matches 11 bases. V trimming: 4 bases; J trimming: 2 bases; junction bases outside the gene matches: 6. Germline-derived CDR1 and CDR2 are SGHTA and FQGTGA. This CDR3 is 16 amino acids long. CDR3 nucleotide sequence: TGTGCCAGCAGCTCACTTATAGCGGGAGGGCAAGAGACCCAGTACTTC. Encoded protein: CASSSLIAGGQETQYF.

This clonotype was detected a few times. The chain has TRBV7-2 and TRBJ1-1, with D unclear. CDR1 and CDR2 from the germline V gene are SGHTA and FQGNSA. The CDR3 loop spans 15 amino acids. The V and J ends lost 5 bases and 4 bases respectively, with 17 bases between them. CDR3 loop: CASSPIAQSATEAFF. Written as DNA, the CDR3 is TGTGCCAGCAGCCCTATAGCCCAATCCGCCACTGAAGCTTTCTTT.

This chain links TRBV6-5 with TRBJ2-7, with TRBD2 matching over 7 bases. V gave up 0 bases and J gave up 3 bases; unmatched junction bases: 5. The CDR3 spans 15 residues. The V gene's germline CDR1 is MNHEY and CDR2 SVGAGI. Written as DNA, the CDR3 is TGTGCCAGCAGTTACTCGGCGGGAGACTACTACGAGCAGTACTTC. Its protein is CASSYSAGDYYEQYF.

The rearrangement links TRBV7-9 to TRBJ1-2; D might be TRBD1 (5 bases). The V end was cut by 2 bases, the J end by 7 bases, with 11 bases between. Germline lookup yields CDR1 SEHNR and CDR2 FQNEAQ (reference sequence). The CDR3 covers 13 residues. The CDR3 here is CASSLFGASGYTF. DNA of the CDR3: TGTGCCAGCAGCTTATTCGGGGCGAGTGGCTACACCTTC.

The V gene is TRBV29-1, the J gene TRBJ1-5, with 8 positions matching TRBD1. The V and J ends lost 7 bases and 0 bases, in that order; junction bases with no gene match: 5. Germline values: CDR1 SQVTM, CDR2 ANQGSEA. This CDR3 is 14 amino acids long. The CDR3 bases are TGCAGCGCTAGAACAGGGGGTAGCAATCAGCCCCAGCATTTT. This translates into CSARTGGSNQPQHF.

As regards this clonotype: A much more abundant neighbour one base away suggests this may be a read error. The genes are TRBV12-3 or TRBV12-4 and TRBJ2-1; 7 nucleotides agree with TRBD2. V shed 3 bases and J 4 bases; nucleotides not matched to a gene: 3. The CDR3 is 14 residues long. The CDR3 sequence: CASSLGEGYNEQFF. CDR3 in DNA: TGTGCCAGCAGTTTGGGGGAGGGGTACAATGAGCAGTTCTTC.

This chain uses TRBV4-2 with TRBJ1-5; D call uncertain. Germline CDR1 is LGHNA and CDR2 is YNFKEQ. V dropped 10 bases and J dropped 7 bases, with 17 bases sitting between them. The CDR3 totals 13 residues. CDR3 sequence: CAMGFWLGQPQHF. The CDR3 DNA is TGTGCCATGGGCTTCTGGCTGGGCCAGCCCCAGCATTTT.

This clonotype was counted at least ten times. This chain connects TRBV29-1 to TRBJ2-6, with 13 positions matching TRBD2. This CDR3 has 19 residues. J gave up 1 base and V 6 bases, and 12 bases lay outside the gene matches. Germline CDR1 SQVTM, CDR2 ANQGSEA. The CDR3: CSVRGGTSGNPSGANVLTF. In nucleotides, the CDR3 is TGCAGCGTCCGAGGAGGGACTAGCGGGAACCCGTCTGGGGCCAACGTCCTGACTTTC. Complete variable domain (other parts from reference TRBV29-1 and TRBJ2-6): SAVISQKPSRDICQRGTSLTIQCQVDSQVTMMFWYRQQPGQSLTLIATANQGSEATYESGFVIDKFPISRPNLTFSTLTVSNMSPEDSSIYLCSVRGGTSGNPSGANVLTFGAGSRLTVL.

This clonotype has a handful of counts. V and J are TRBV28 and TRBJ2-1; 9 nucleotides align to TRBD2. CDR3 length: 14 residues. The trim removed 3 bases at V and 7 bases at J, leaving 4 bases unmatched. The germline V gene has CDR1 MDHEN and CDR2 SYDVKM. CDR3 amino acids: CASSLLAGWNEQFF. CDR3 sequence (DNA): TGTGCCAGCAGTTTGCTAGCGGGATGGAATGAGCAGTTCTTC.

This clonotype has only a few counts. The chain carries TRBV7-9 and TRBJ2-7; 7 nucleotides align to TRBD2. Germline values: CDR1 SEHNR, CDR2 FQNEAQ (reference sequence). This CDR3 is 17 amino acids long. V lost 1 base to trimming and J lost 7 bases; unmatched junction nucleotides: 16. CDR3: CASSLVFTGGPSKEQYF. In DNA, the CDR3 is TGTGCCAGCAGCTTAGTATTTACGGGAGGTCCCTCTAAGGAGCAGTACTTC.

Many counts were recorded for this clonotype. The chain couples TRBV7-2 to TRBJ2-4, with 13 bases identical to TRBD2. Looked up from germline, CDR1 is SGHTA and CDR2 is FQGNSA. V lost 5 bases and J lost 1; bases outside the gene matches: 5. The CDR3 sequence is 17 residues long. CDR3 protein: CASSPGLAGVAKNIQYF. CDR3 sequence (DNA): TGTGCCAGCAGCCCCGGACTAGCGGGGGTCGCCAAAAACATTCAGTACTTC.

The V call is TRBV12-3 or TRBV12-4, the J call TRBJ2-1; D tentatively reads TRBD1 or TRBD2 (7 bases each). This CDR3 is built from 17 residues. Trimming stripped 6 bases from V and 4 bases from J, with 22 bases between. CDR3 in amino acids: CASRPGGGGAGYNEQFF. DNA of the CDR3: TGTGCCAGCAGACCAGGGGGGGGAGGGGCGGGTTACAATGAGCAGTTCTTC.

This clonotype showed up many times. The J gene is TRBJ1-5, the V gene TRBV6-2 or TRBV6-3; D is ambiguous. CDR1 is MNHEY, CDR2 SVGEGT, per germline. The CDR3 loop spans 15 amino acids. The V and J ends lost 1 base and 0 bases respectively, with 7 bases between them. As DNA, the CDR3 is TGTGCCAGCAGTTACTTGGACTATAGCAATCAGCCCCAGCATTTT. Amino acid sequence: CASSYLDYSNQPQHF.

This clonotype was recorded a few times. This chain joins TRBV7-9 and TRBJ2-3; 8 bases map to TRBD1. The V gene end was trimmed by 7 bases and the J gene end by 4 bases; junction bases not matched to a gene: 4. The CDR3 contains 13 residues. Germline assignment: CDR1 SEHNR and CDR2 FQNEAQ (reference sequence). The CDR3 sequence is CASKTGVADTQYF. The CDR3 nucleotides are TGTGCCAGCAAGACAGGGGTGGCAGATACGCAGTATTTT.